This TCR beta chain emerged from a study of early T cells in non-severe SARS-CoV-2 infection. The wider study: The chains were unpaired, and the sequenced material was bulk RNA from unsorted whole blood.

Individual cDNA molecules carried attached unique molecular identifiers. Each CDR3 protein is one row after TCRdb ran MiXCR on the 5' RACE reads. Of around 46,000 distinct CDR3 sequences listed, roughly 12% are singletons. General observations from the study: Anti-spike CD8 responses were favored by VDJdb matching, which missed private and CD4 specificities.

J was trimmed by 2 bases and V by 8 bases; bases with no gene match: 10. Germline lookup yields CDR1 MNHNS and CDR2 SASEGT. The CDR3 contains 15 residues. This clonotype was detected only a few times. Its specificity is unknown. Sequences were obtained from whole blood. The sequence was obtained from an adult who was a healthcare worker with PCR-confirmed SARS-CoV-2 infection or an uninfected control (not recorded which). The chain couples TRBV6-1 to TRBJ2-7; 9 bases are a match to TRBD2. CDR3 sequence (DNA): TGTGCCAGCTGCGTGGCTAGCGGGATTCCCTACGAGCAGTACTTC. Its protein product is CASCVASGIPYEQYF.